This entry lists 18 T cell receptor beta chains sequenced from one sample in a study of cytomegalovirus exposure and HLA in healthy donors. This PCR relied on a set of 60 Vbeta primers and 13 Jbeta primers. TCRdb's table, derived via immunoSEQ multiplex PCR, lists solely in-frame clones and lacks some. The listing contains around 33,000 clones. Input material: PBMCs. Receptors were obtained from a woman in her thirties or forties in good health and CMV-seropositive.

This chain uses TRBV18 with TRBJ1-5, with a weak D call TRBD1 (5 bases). This CDR3 region has 14 residues. The V end was cut by 4 bases, the J end by 6 bases, with 13 bases between. Germline values: CDR1 KGHSH, CDR2 LQKENI. CDR3 sequence reads: CASSLGGASQPQHF. In DNA, the CDR3 is TGTGCCAGCTCACTAGGAGGGGCGTCTCAGCCCCAGCATTTT.

The chain joins TRBV11-2 to TRBJ2-1; D may be TRBD1 (5 bases). The CDR3 totals 16 residues. Deletions cut 1 base from V and 8 bases from J, with 18 bases between. Per the germline V gene, CDR1 is SGHAT and CDR2 is FQNNGV. The CDR3: CASSLGGRVRMDEQFF. The CDR3 DNA follows: TGTGCCAGCAGCTTAGGGGGCCGGGTTAGGATGGATGAGCAGTTCTTC.

This chain joins TRBV21-1 and TRBJ1-2. TRBV21-1 is a listed pseudogene. The CDR3 extends over 14 amino acids. The DNA of the CDR3 is TGTGCCAGCAGCAAAGAAGCATCCGACTATGGCTACACCTTC. It is translated as CASSKEASDYGYTF.

The chain carries TRBV28 and TRBJ2-3, with TRBD2 matching 12 bases. The CDR3 sequence is 15 residues long. J gave up 5 bases and V 6 bases, and 6 bases lay outside the gene matches. Germline V gives CDR1 MDHEN, CDR2 SYDVKM. The CDR3 DNA sequence: TGTGCCAGCAGCCCGGGACTAGCGGGCAGAGATACGCAGTATTTT. Translated, it gives CASSPGLAGRDTQYF.

This rearrangement joins TRBV18 to TRBJ1-5; tentatively, D is TRBD1 (5 bases). Germline lookup yields CDR1 KGHSH and CDR2 LQKENI. This CDR3 is built from 15 residues. The germline V and J ends were trimmed by 2 bases and 2 bases, with 10 bases remaining between them. The DNA for the CDR3 is TGTGCCAGCTCACCAGGGCCCAGGGGCAATCAGCCCCAGCATTTT. This codes for CASSPGPRGNQPQHF.

The chain combines TRBV9 with TRBJ2-3; a weak D match, TRBD2 (6 bases). Germline assignment: CDR1 SGDLS and CDR2 YYNGEE. There are 16 residues in the CDR3. V was pared by 0 bases and J by 0 bases, with 11 bases between. The CDR3 reads CASSVGGGTSTDTQYF. For the CDR3, the DNA is TGTGCCAGCAGCGTAGGGGGCGGGACTAGCACAGATACGCAGTATTTT.

V and J are TRBV4-1 and TRBJ2-3; 11 bases line up with TRBD1. Trimming removed 0 bases from V and 4 bases from J; junction bases left unmatched: 9. CDR1 is MGHRA and CDR2 is YSYEKL in the germline V gene. The CDR3 is 18 residues long. Here the CDR3 DNA reads TGCGCCAGCAGCCAAGATCAGTCGGGACAGGGGGTAGCAGATACGCAGTATTTT. Translation: CASSQDQSGQGVADTQYF.

The chain links TRBV7-2 to TRBJ1-5, with D possibly being TRBD1 (6 bases). This CDR3 region has 13 residues. From germline, CDR1 is SGHTA and CDR2 FQGNSA. V was cut by 5 bases and J by 11 bases, with 16 bases left in between. The CDR3 loop reads CASSDTGQFSQHF. The CDR3 DNA reads as TGTGCCAGCAGCGACACAGGACAGTTTTCCCAGCATTTT. The whole variable domain, filled in from reference TRBV7-2 and TRBJ1-5, reads GAGVSQSPSNKVTEKGKDVELRCDPISGHTALYWYRQSLGQGLEFLIYFQGNSAPDKSGLPSDRFSAERTGGSVSTLTIQRTQQEDSAVYLCASSDTGQFSQHFGDGTRLSIL.

The chain carries TRBV30 and TRBJ1-5; D is undetermined. The germline CDR1 and CDR2 sequences are GTSNPN and SVGIG (reference sequence). The ends were cut back, 0 bases at V and 3 bases at J, with 6 bases in the middle. The CDR3 runs 13 residues. CDR3 protein: CAWSVRDNQPQHF. CDR3 DNA: TGTGCCTGGAGTGTGAGGGACAATCAGCCCCAGCATTTT.

The rearrangement joins TRBV28 to TRBJ2-7; possible D gene TRBD1, 6 bases. V dropped 6 bases and J dropped 5 bases, with 17 bases sitting between them. The CDR3 runs 14 residues. Germline values: CDR1 MDHEN, CDR2 SYDVKM. The CDR3 sequence is CASSYSGDEDEQYF. The CDR3 DNA follows: TGTGCCAGCAGCTACTCAGGGGATGAGGACGAGCAGTACTTC.

The chain couples TRBV6-1 to TRBJ2-1; TRBD2 agrees at 13 bases. This CDR3 comprises 14 residues. Germline loops: CDR1 MNHNS, CDR2 SASEGT. Trimming at V came to 6 bases and at J to 10 bases, leaving 6 bases not matched to a gene. The CDR3 region is CASSGGLAGHEQFF. The CDR3 DNA sequence: TGTGCCAGCAGCGGGGGACTAGCGGGACACGAGCAGTTCTTC.

This rearrangement joins TRBV6-6 to TRBJ2-2, with 8 bases aligning to TRBD2. V dropped 6 bases and J dropped 1; count of bases not matched to a gene: 7. The CDR3 has 16 amino acids. The germline V gene encodes CDR1 MNHNY and CDR2 SVGAGI (reference sequence). CDR3 amino acids: CASSPTLAVNTGELFF. CDR3 coding DNA: TGTGCCAGCAGCCCTACACTAGCGGTGAACACCGGGGAGCTGTTTTTT.

This chain connects TRBV1 to TRBJ2-3; TRBD2 is the table's D call and was not checked against the DNA. TRBV1 is given as a pseudogene. The CDR3 runs 16 residues. The CDR3 bases are TGCACCAGCAGCCAAGTGACTAGCGGAAGCACAGATACGCAGTATTTT. Protein product: CTSSQVTSGSTDTQYF.

The chain has TRBV6-1 and TRBJ2-3, with 8 nucleotides matching TRBD1. Germline trimming cut 5 bases from V and 1 base from J; bases unmatched to any gene: 5. CDR3 length: 15 residues. Germline assignment: CDR1 MNHNS and CDR2 SASEGT. In DNA, the CDR3 is TGTGCCAGCAGTCCTACAGGGGGAGGCACAGATACGCAGTATTTT. Its protein is CASSPTGGGTDTQYF.

The chain employs TRBV5-6 and TRBJ1-2; TRBD1 might be the D (5 bases). Trimming removed 4 bases at V and 4 bases at J, with 11 bases between. The germline gives CDR1 SGHDT, CDR2 YYEEEE. This CDR3 is built from 13 residues. The CDR3 bases are TGTGCCAGCAGCCCCCGGGGGGTCTATGGCTACACCTTC. Its protein product is CASSPRGVYGYTF. Looking up the rest from reference TRBV5-6 and TRBJ1-2 gives the full variable domain: DAGVTQSPTHLIKTRGQQVTLRCSPKSGHDTVSWYQQALGQGPQFIFQYYEEEERQRGNFPDRFSGHQFPNYSSELNVNALLLGDSALYLCASSPRGVYGYTFGSGTRLTVV.

The V call is TRBV4-1, the J call TRBJ2-3, with 7 bases fitting TRBD2. The germline V gene has CDR1 MGHRA and CDR2 YSYEKL. The CDR3 runs to 16 residues. J was trimmed by 2 bases and V by 3 bases; bases with no gene match: 8. In nucleotides, the CDR3 is TGCGCCAGCAGCCATGCCTGGGGGGGGTACACAGATACGCAGTATTTT. Its protein product is CASSHAWGGYTDTQYF.

The chain has TRBV7-8 and TRBJ1-5; tentatively, D is TRBD1 (5 bases). V lost 5 bases and J lost 5, with 13 bases in between. This CDR3 is 14 amino acids long. Germline V gene lookup returns CDR1 SGHVS and CDR2 FQNEAQ. CDR3 residues: CASSRETAYQPQHF. For the CDR3, the DNA is TGTGCCAGCAGCCGAGAGACAGCCTATCAGCCCCAGCATTTT.

The chain recombines TRBV25-1 with TRBJ1-2, with D tentatively TRBD1 (5 bases). The ends were cut back, 3 bases at V and 3 bases at J, with 14 bases in the middle. Germline V gene data show CDR1 as MGHDK and CDR2 as SYGVNS. This CDR3 comprises 15 residues. CDR3: CASSETGRQYYGYTF. CDR3 nucleotides: TGTGCCAGCAGTGAGACGGGCCGACAGTACTATGGCTACACCTTC.